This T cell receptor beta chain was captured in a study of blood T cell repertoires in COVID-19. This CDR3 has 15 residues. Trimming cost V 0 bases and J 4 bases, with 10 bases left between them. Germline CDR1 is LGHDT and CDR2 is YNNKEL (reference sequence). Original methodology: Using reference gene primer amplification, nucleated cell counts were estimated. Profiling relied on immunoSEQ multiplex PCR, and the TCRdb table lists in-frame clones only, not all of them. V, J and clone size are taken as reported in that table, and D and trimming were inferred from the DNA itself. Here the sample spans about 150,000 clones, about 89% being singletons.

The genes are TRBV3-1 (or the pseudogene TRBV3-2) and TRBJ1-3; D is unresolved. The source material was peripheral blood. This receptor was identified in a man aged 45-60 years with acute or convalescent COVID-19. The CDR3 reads CASSQDHTGGNTIYF. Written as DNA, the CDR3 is TGTGCCAGCAGCCAAGATCATACCGGGGGAAACACCATATATTTT.